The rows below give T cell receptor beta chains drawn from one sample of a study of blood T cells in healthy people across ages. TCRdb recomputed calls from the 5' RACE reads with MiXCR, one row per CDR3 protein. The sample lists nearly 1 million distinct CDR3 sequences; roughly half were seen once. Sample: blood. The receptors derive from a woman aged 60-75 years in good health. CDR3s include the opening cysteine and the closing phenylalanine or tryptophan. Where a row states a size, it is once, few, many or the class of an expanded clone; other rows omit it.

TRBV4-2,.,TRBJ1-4,CASSQGTGNEKLFF
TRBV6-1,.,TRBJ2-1,CASREGVRAAEQFF
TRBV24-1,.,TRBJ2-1,CATSGVTSPRNEQFF
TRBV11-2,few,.,CASSPGGGEVEQYF
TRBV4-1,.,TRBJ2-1,CASSPMGRRSPYNEQFF
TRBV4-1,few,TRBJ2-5,CASSQDGPGILGHYQETQYF
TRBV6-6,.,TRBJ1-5,CASRPEPSNQPQHF
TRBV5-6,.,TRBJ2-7,CASSLGPSGDRYEQYF
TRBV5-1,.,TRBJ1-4,CASSSNREKLFF
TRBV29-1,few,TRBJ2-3,CSAAPGQGADTQYF
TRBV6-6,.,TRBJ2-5,CASSSRPRGYGETQYF
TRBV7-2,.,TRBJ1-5,CASSLGGTHSNQPQHF
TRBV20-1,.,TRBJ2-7,CSARPPGGSSYEQYF
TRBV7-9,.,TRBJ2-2,CASSPRMNTGELFF
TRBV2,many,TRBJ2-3,CASRRESARTDTQYF
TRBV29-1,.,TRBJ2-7,CSAEGRRGRSSYEQYF
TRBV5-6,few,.,CASSGTGEETQYF
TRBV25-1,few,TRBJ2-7,CASSEPGTYEQYF
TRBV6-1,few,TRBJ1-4,CASSDRNRGFWDEKLFF
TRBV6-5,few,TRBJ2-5,CASSYSPGGVETQYF
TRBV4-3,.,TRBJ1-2,CASSQDLLVNYGYTF
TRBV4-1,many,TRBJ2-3,CASRPQGPDTQYF
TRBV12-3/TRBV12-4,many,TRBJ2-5,CASSSREETQYF